These 4 T cell receptor beta chains came from one sample sequenced in a study of identical twins. TCRdb re-analysed the 5' RACE reads in MiXCR, keeping a single row per CDR3 protein. The sample records about 240,000 distinct CDR3 sequences, about an eighth being singletons. These same data were also listed under a study on yellow fever vaccine responses in identical twins.

Sequences were obtained from memory (CD45RO+) T cells sorted from blood. The receptors here all came from a woman aged 18-29 years in good health.

This clonotype was picked up many times. J is TRBJ2-2 and V is TRBV29-1; TRBD1 aligns across 7 bases. The length of the CDR3 is 14 residues. Trimming removed 7 bases from V and 4 bases from J; junction bases left unmatched: 9. From germline, CDR1 is SQVTM and CDR2 ANQGSEA. As DNA, the CDR3 is TGCAGCGCCAGGGGGTCCCTTCGCACCGGGGAGCTGTTTTTT. This sequence encodes CSARGSLRTGELFF.

Points on this clonotype: The junction differs from germline at one of its ends, possibly a read error. The CDR3 region is CASSSGGKETQYF. The CDR3 region has the DNA TGTGCCTCCAGTAGCGGGGGGAAAGAGACCCAGTACTTC. V and J are TRBV15 and TRBJ2-5; 10 bases line up with TRBD2. CDR1 is LNHNV and CDR2 is YYDKDF in the germline V gene (reference sequence). The CDR3 loop spans 13 amino acids. The full variable domain, with the rest looked up from reference TRBV15 and TRBJ2-5, is DAMVIQNPRYQVTQFGKPVTLSCSQTLNHNVMYWYQQKSSQAPKLLFHYYDKDFNNEADTPDNFQSRRPNTSFCFLDIRSPGLGDTAMYLCASSSGGKETQYFGPGTRLLVL.

This clonotype has ten or more counts. V is TRBV5-6 and J is TRBJ1-1; tentative D call: TRBD1 (6 bases). CDR3 length equals 12 residues. In germline, CDR1 is SGHDT, CDR2 YYEEEE. Trimming took 0 bases from V and 10 from J, leaving 10 bases between them. CDR3 loop: CASSLEGGGAFF. The DNA of the CDR3 is TGTGCCAGCAGCTTGGAAGGGGGTGGAGCTTTCTTT.

V gene TRBV10-1 combines with J gene TRBJ2-7, with a weak D call TRBD1 (5 bases). This CDR3 has 13 residues. Germline loops: CDR1 WNHNN, CDR2 SYGVQD (reference sequence). V was cut by 4 bases and J by 4 bases, with 11 bases left in between. CDR3 DNA sequence: TGCGCCAGCAGTGGGCCTCCAGGGTACGAGCAGTACTTC. This codes for CASSGPPGYEQYF.